This T cell receptor beta chain was observed in a study of blood T cell repertoires in COVID-19. Clones were sequenced by immunoSEQ multiplex PCR, and TCRdb holds only the in-frame ones, with some missing. Of 400,000 to 450,000 clones in the sample, 80% to 90% were seen once. The germline CDR1 and CDR2 sequences are SGHNT and YYREEE (reference sequence). V was pared by 0 bases and J by 0 bases, with 6 bases of the junction left unmatched. The CDR3 loop spans 17 amino acids. The chain carries TRBV5-4 and TRBJ2-1; 7 nucleotides match TRBD2. The source material was PBMCs or T cells enriched from blood (not recorded which). The clonotype comes from a man under 40 who had recovered from COVID-19. This CDR3 reads CASSLAGGNPSYNEQFF. As DNA, the CDR3 is TGTGCCAGCAGCTTGGCCGGGGGGAATCCCTCCTACAATGAGCAGTTCTTC.